Sequencing of this T cell receptor beta chain was carried out in a study of shared clonotypes between healthy human individuals. Per the germline V gene, CDR1 is SGHRS and CDR2 is YFSETQ. There are 14 residues in the CDR3. Selected positively for CCR7 and CD45RO-negative, naive CD8 cells excluded terminally differentiated effector memory CD45RA+ cells. Assay used: immunoSEQ multiplex PCR; TCRdb lists only in-frame clones, some missing. The sample contains roughly 550,000 clones, nearly 97% of which appear only once. Worth noting for this clone: Its antigen is still unknown.

Study results and caveats: An expected dependence of interdonor clonotype sharing on sequencing depth was noted.

The sequenced sample was naive CD8+ T cells sorted from blood. The V call is TRBV5-1, the J call TRBJ2-5; no clear D gene. The end of the DNA aligns better with TRBJ2-7, so the J call may be wrong. The receptor was isolated from a woman under 40 in good health. The CDR3 DNA sequence: TGCGCCAGCAGCTTGGTCGGTAGCAAGAACGAGCAGTACTTC. Its protein is CASSLVGSKNEQYF.